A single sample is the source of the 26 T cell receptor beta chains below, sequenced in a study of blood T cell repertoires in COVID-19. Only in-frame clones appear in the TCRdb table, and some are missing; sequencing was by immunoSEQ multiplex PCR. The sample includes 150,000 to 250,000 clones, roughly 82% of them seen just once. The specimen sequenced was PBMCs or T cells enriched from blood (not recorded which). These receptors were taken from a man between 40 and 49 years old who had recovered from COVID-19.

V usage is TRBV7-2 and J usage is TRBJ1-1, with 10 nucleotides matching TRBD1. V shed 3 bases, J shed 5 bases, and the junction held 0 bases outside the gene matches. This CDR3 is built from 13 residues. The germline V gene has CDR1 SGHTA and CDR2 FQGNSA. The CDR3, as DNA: TGTGCCAGCAGCTTGGGACAGGGGACTGAAGCTTTCTTT. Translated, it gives CASSLGQGTEAFF.

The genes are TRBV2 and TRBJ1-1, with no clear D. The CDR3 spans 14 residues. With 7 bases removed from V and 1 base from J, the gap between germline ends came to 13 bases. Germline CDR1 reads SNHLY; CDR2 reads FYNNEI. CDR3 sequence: CASTPDYWNTEAFF. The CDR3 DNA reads TGTGCCAGCACCCCGGACTATTGGAACACTGAAGCTTTCTTT.

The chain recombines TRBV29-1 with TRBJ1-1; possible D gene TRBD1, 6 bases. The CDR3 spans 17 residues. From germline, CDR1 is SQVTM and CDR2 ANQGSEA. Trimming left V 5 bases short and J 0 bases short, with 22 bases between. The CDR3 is CSVSTEWGQGLNTEAFF. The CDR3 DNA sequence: TGCAGCGTTTCCACCGAATGGGGGCAGGGGTTGAACACTGAAGCTTTCTTT.

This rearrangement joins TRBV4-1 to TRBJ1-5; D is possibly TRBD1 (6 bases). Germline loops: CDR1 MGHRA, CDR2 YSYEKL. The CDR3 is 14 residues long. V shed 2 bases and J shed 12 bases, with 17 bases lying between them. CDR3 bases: TGCGCCAGCAGCCAACCCACCGGGACAACCCACCAGCATTTT. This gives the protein CASSQPTGTTHQHF.

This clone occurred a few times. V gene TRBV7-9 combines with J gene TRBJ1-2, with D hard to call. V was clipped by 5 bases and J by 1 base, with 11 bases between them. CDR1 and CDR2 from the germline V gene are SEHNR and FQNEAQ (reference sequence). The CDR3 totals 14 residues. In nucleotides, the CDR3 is TGTGCCAGCAGCGCCACAGTGTTTAACTATGGCTACACCTTC. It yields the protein CASSATVFNYGYTF.

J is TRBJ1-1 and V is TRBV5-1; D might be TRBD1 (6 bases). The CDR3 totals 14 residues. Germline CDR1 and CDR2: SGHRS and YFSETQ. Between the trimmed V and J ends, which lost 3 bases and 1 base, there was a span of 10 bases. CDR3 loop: CASSYQTGNTEAFF. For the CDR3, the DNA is TGCGCCAGCAGCTACCAGACAGGGAACACTGAAGCTTTCTTT.

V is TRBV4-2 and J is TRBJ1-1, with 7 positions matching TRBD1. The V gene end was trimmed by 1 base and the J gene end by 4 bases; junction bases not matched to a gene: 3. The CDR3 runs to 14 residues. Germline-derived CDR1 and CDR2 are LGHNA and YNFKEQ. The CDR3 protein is CASSQVAGGTEAFF. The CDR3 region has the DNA TGTGCCAGCAGCCAAGTGGCAGGGGGCACTGAAGCTTTCTTT.

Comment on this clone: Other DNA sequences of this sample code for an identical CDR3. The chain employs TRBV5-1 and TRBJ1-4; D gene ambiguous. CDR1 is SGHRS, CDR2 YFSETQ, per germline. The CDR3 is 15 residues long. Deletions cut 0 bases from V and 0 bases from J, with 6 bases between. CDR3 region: CASSLVGATNEKLFF. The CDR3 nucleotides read TGCGCCAGCAGCTTGGTGGGCGCAACTAATGAAAAACTGTTTTTT.

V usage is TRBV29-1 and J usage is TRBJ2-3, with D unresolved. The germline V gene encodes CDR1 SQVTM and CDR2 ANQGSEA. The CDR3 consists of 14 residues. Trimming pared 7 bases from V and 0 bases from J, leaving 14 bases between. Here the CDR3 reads CSASGEASTDTQYF. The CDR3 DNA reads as TGCAGCGCATCCGGAGAGGCCAGCACAGATACGCAGTATTTT.

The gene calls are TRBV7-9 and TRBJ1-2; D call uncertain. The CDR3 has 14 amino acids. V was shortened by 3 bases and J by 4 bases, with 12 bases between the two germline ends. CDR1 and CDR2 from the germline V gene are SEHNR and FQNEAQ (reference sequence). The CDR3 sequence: CASSFGTLSYGYTF. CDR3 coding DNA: TGTGCCAGCAGCTTCGGTACGCTATCCTATGGCTACACCTTC.

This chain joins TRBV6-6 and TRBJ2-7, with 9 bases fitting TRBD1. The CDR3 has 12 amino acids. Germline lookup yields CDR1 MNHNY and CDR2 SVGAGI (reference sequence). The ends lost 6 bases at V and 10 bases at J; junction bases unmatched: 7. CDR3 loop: CASSLQGALQYV. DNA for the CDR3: TGTGCCAGCAGCCTACAGGGGGCGCTTCAGTACGTC.

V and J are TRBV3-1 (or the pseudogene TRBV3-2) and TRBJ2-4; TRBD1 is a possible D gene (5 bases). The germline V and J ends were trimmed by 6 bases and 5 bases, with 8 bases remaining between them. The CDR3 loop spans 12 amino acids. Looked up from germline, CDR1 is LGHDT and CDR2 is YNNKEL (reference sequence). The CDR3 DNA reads TGTGCCAGCAGAAGGGGCGAAAACATTCAGTACTTC. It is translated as CASRRGENIQYF.

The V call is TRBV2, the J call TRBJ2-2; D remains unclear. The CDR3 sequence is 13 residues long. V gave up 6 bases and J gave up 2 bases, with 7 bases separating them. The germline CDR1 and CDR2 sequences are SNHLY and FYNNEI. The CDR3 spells CASRQLNTGELFF. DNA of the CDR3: TGTGCCAGCAGACAGCTCAACACCGGGGAGCTGTTTTTT.

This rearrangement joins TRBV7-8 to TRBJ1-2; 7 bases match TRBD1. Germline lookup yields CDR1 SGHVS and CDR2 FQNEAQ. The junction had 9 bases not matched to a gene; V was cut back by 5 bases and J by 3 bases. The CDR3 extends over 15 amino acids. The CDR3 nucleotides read TGTGCCAGCAGCCCAGGGGGGCCCGGGGACTATGGCTACACCTTC. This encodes CASSPGGPGDYGYTF.

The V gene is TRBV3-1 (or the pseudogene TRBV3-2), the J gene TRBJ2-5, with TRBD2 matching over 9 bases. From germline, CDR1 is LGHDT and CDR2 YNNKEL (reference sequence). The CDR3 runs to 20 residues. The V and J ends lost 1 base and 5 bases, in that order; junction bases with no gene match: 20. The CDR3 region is CASSQGRHLIAGERLETQYF. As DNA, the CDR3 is TGTGCCAGCAGCCAAGGACGGCACTTAATAGCGGGAGAACGGTTGGAGACCCAGTACTTC.

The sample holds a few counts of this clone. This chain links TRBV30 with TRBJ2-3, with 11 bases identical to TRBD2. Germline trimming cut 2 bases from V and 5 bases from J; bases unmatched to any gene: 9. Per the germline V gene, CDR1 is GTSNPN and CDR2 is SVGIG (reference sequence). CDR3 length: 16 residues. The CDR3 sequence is CAWSNRLAGIVDTQYF. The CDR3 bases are TGTGCCTGGAGTAATAGACTAGCGGGAATTGTAGATACGCAGTATTTT.

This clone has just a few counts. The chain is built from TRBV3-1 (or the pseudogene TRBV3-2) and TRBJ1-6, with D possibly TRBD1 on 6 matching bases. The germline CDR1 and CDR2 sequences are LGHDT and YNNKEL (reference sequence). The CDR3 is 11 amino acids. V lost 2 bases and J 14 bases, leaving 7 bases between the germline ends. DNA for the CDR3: TGTGCCAGCAGCCAAAACAGGGCCCTCCACTTT. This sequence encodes CASSQNRALHF.

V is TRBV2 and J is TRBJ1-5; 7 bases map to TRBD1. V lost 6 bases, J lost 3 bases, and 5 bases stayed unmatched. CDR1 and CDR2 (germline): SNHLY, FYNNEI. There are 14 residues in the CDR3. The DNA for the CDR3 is TGTGCCAGCAGACCCGACAGGGACAATCAGCCCCAGCATTTT. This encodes CASRPDRDNQPQHF.

As DNA, the CDR3 is TGCGCCAGCAGCCAAGGGGAGTTGGGTACTGGGGCCAACGTCCTGACTTTC. It is translated as CASSQGELGTGANVLTF. The rearrangement links TRBV4-3 to TRBJ2-6; the D gene is possibly TRBD2 (5 bases). The CDR3 is 17 amino acids. V lost 1 base, J lost 2 bases, and 12 bases lay in between. Germline V CDR1 and CDR2: LGHNA, YSLEER.

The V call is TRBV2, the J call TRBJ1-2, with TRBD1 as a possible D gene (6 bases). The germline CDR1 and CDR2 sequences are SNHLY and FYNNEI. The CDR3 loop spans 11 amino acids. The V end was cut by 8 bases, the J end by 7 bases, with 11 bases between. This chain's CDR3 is CASSGTSGYTF. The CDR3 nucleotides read TGTGCCAGCTCAGGGACAAGTGGCTACACCTTC.

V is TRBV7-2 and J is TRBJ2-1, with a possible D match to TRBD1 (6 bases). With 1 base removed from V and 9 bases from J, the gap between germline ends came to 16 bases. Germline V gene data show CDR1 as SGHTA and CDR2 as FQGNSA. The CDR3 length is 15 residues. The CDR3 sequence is CASSLGTPVQGEQFF. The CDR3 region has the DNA TGTGCCAGCAGCTTAGGGACACCTGTACAGGGTGAGCAGTTCTTC.

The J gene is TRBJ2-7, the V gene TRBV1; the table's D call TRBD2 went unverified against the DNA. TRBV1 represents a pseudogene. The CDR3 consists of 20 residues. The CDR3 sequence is CTSSLVRAGVYSRRFYEQYV. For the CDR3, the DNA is TGCACCAGCAGCCTCGTTCGAGCGGGCGTGTATTCCCGTCGCTTTTACGAGCAGTACGTC.

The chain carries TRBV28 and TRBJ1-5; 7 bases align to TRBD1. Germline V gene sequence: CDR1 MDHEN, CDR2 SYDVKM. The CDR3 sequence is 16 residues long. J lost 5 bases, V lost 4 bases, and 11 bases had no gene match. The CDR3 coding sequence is TGTGCCAGCAGTTCTGCCGGGACAGCCGATTATCAGCCCCAGCATTTT. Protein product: CASSSAGTADYQPQHF.

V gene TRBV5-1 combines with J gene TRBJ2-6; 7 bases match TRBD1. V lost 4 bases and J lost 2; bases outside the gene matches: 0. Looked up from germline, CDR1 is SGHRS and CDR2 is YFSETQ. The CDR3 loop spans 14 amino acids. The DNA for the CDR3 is TGCGCCAGCAGCCAGGGGGCTGGGGCCAACGTCCTGACTTTC. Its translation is CASSQGAGANVLTF.

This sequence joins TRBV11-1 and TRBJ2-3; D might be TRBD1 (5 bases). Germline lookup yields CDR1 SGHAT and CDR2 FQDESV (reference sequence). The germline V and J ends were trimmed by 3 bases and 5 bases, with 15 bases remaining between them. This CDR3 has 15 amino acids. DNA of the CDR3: TGTGCCAGCAGCTTCTTGGGTACAGGTTTAGATACGCAGTATTTT. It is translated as CASSFLGTGLDTQYF.

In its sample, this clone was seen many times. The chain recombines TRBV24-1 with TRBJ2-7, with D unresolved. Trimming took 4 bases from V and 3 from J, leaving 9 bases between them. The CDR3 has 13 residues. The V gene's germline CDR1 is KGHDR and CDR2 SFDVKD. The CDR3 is CATSDPNSYEQYF. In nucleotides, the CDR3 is TGTGCCACCAGTGACCCCAACAGCTACGAGCAGTACTTC.